The entry below gives a single T cell receptor (beta chain) sequence along with its context. Its antigen is unknown. The data derive from a study of post-analysis software for immune sequencing data. Across the whole study: Disease courses included relapsing-remitting, secondary progressive and progressive-relapsing multiple sclerosis. Findings of the study overall: Controls showed lower frequencies than patients for roughly five TRBV segments, and TRBV5-6, TRBV5-1 and TRBV20-1 were among these. The study found significantly lower normalized Chao1 diversity in multiple sclerosis patients than in controls.

This CDR3 has 15 residues. The germline CDR1 and CDR2 sequences are MGHRA and YSYEKL. V lost 1 base and J 3 bases, leaving 12 bases between the germline ends. Unique molecular identifiers featured in each of the TCR beta cDNA libraries. Input amounts of roughly 0.85 to 10 million T cells were used. These gave some 500,000 cDNA molecules, so each molecule approximated one T cell. In TCRdb, the PCR reads were re-called with MiXCR into one record per CDR3 protein. The table lists 750,000 to 950,000 distinct CDR3 sequences, 53% of them singletons. The chain recombines TRBV4-1 with TRBJ1-2, with D maybe TRBD1 (5 bases). Sample: blood. The receptor comes from a girl aged 5 to 17 with multiple sclerosis. CDR3 nucleotides: TGCGCCAGCAGCCAAGGGGGCAGGGCCGACTATGGCTACACCTTC. This codes for CASSQGGRADYGYTF.